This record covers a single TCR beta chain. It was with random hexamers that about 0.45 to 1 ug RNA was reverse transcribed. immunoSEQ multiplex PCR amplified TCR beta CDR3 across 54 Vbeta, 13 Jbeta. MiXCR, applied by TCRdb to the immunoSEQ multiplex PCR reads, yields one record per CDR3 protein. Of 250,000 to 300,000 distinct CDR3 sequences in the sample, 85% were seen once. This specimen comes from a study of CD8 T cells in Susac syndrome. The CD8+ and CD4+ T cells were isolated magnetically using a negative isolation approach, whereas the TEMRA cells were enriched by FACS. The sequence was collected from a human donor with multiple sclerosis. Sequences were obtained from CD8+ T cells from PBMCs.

The CDR3 bases are TGCGCCAGCAGCCAAGGACCTGGGAGCGATGGCTACACCTTC. Protein: CASSQGPGSDGYTF. The chain uses TRBV4-1 and TRBJ1-2; D remains unclear. Trimming took 1 base from V and 6 from J, leaving 12 bases between them. The CDR3 loop spans 14 amino acids. The germline CDR1 and CDR2 sequences are MGHRA and YSYEKL.